The clone carrying this TCR beta chain was seen at least ten times. The CDR3 has 16 residues. Germline trimming cut 4 bases from V and 6 bases from J; bases unmatched to any gene: 12. Germline CDR1 WSHSY, CDR2 SAAADI. The record originates from a study of T-cell reconstitution after alpha-beta-depleted transplantation in children. Library preparation (for TCRbeta) was performed with unique molecular identifiers. Using its own MiXCR run on the PCR reads, TCRdb lists one record per CDR3 protein. This sample yields 540,000 or so distinct CDR3 sequences, of which 23% are seen a single time; 11% to 15% belongs to the top ten.

Here the sequenced sample was PBMCs, mostly from graft donor cells, taken 360 days after TCRalphabeta/CD19-depleted stem cell transplant. V usage is TRBV10-2 and J usage is TRBJ2-3, with TRBD1 matching 8 bases. The sequence was obtained from a boy younger than two who had a stem cell transplant for acute myeloid leukemia, so the T cells may come from the graft donor. The CDR3 spells CASSVNSPWTGDTQYF. CDR3 nucleotide sequence: TGCGCCAGCAGTGTTAATTCCCCGTGGACAGGGGATACGCAGTATTTT.